Here is one T cell receptor beta chain with its context. Its specificity is not known. Germline CDR1 is LNHDA and CDR2 is SQIVND (reference sequence). With V trimmed by 10 bases and J by 5 bases, 12 bases remained unmatched. This CDR3 spans 14 amino acids. The method was immunoSEQ multiplex PCR; TCRdb's version includes in-frame clones alone and lacks a portion of them. The top ten clones hold 9.1% of a sample with about 18,000 clones, over 65% of them seen once. The data were obtained in a study of T cells after posttransplantation cyclophosphamide. Whole-study results and caveats: Donor-recipient repertoire similarity was low at 1-2 months, rising over year one. Tissue-infiltrating T cells from skin or gut overlapped little with blood T cells. After PTCy, TRB diversity resembled that of CNI/methotrexate controls.

The J gene is TRBJ1-1, the V gene TRBV19; 8 bases agree with TRBD1. Specimen: memory CD4+ T cells sorted from blood. The receptor was derived from a young man in good health and a related stem cell transplant donor. In nucleotides, the CDR3 is TGTGCCACCCTGGGACAGGCTAGTCGAACTGAAGCTTTCTTT. Its translation is CATLGQASRTEAFF.